This entry lists 21 T cell receptor beta chains sequenced from one sample in a study of blood T cell repertoires in COVID-19. Generated by immunoSEQ multiplex PCR, the TCRdb table keeps only in-frame clones and is missing some. The repertoire holds 70,000 or so clones, with roughly 84% as singletons. The sequenced sample was peripheral blood. These receptors were taken from a woman aged 80 or over with active or convalescent COVID-19.

This sequence joins TRBV7-2 and TRBJ1-3; no definite D call. With 3 bases removed from V and 0 bases from J, the gap between germline ends came to 6 bases. Germline V lookup: CDR1 SGHTA, CDR2 FQGNSA. The CDR3 is 14 residues long. Here the CDR3 reads CASSFGSSGNTIYF. The CDR3 nucleotides are TGTGCCAGCAGCTTTGGGAGCTCTGGAAACACCATATATTTT.

This sequence joins TRBV15 and TRBJ1-2; D gene unclear. CDR1 and CDR2 from the germline V gene are LNHNV and YYDKDF (reference sequence). This CDR3 has 15 residues. Trimming pared 0 bases from V and 1 base from J, leaving 9 bases between. CDR3: CATSRERDFNYGYTF. The CDR3 nucleotides are TGTGCCACCAGCAGAGAGAGAGACTTTAACTATGGCTACACCTTC.

In this sample, this clone turned up once. J is TRBJ2-7 and V is TRBV18; TRBD1 might be the D (6 bases). The CDR3 totals 14 residues. The V end lost 3 bases, the J end lost 0 bases, and 9 bases lay between the germline ends. Germline lookup yields CDR1 KGHSH and CDR2 LQKENI. This CDR3 is CASSPLRGSYEQYF. The CDR3 nucleotides are TGTGCCAGCTCACCGCTCAGGGGCTCCTACGAGCAGTACTTC.

The rearrangement uses TRBV27 and TRBJ1-1; D gene uncertain. V was pared by 7 bases and J by 5 bases, with 17 bases between. The CDR3 is made up of 14 amino acids. Germline V CDR1 and CDR2: MNHEY, SMNVEV (reference sequence). CDR3 sequence: CASKTLGRETEAFF. The DNA for the CDR3 is TGTGCCAGCAAAACTCTGGGGAGGGAGACTGAAGCTTTCTTT.

The chain is built from TRBV19 and TRBJ2-5, with D unclear. CDR3 length equals 13 residues. Trimming left V 10 bases short and J 0 bases short, with 12 bases between. Germline CDR1 is LNHDA and CDR2 is SQIVND (reference sequence). CDR3 nucleotides: TGTGCCACTGCCGTACAAAACCAAGAGACCCAGTACTTC. It translates to CATAVQNQETQYF.

The V and J genes are TRBV18 and TRBJ1-2; 9 bases align to TRBD1. The CDR3 loop spans 16 amino acids. Unmatched junction bases numbered 7, after V lost 3 bases and J lost 2 bases. CDR1 is KGHSH and CDR2 is LQKENI in the germline V gene. DNA of the CDR3: TGTGCCAGCTCACCCTCGGGACAGGGCCCCAACTATGGCTACACCTTC. It codes for CASSPSGQGPNYGYTF.

The V and J genes are TRBV5-5 and TRBJ1-5; 11 nucleotides line up with TRBD1. The CDR3 contains 14 residues. The germline CDR1 and CDR2 sequences are SGHKS and YYEKEE (reference sequence). With 4 bases clipped from V and 7 bases from J, the junction kept 4 bases outside the gene matches. CDR3 residues: CASSPGQGGQPQHF. Written as DNA, the CDR3 is TGTGCCAGCAGCCCGGGACAGGGGGGACAGCCCCAGCATTTT.

V gene TRBV5-1 combines with J gene TRBJ2-7; TRBD1 matches 9 bases. V dropped 7 bases and J dropped 5; count of bases not matched to a gene: 4. The germline V gene encodes CDR1 SGHRS and CDR2 YFSETQ. This CDR3 region has 12 residues. CDR3 region: CASGQGFDEQYF. The CDR3 nucleotides are TGCGCCAGCGGACAGGGGTTCGACGAGCAGTACTTC.

The chain joins TRBV6-2 or TRBV6-3 to TRBJ2-1; D unclear. Germline V gene data show CDR1 as MNHEY and CDR2 as SVGEGT. There are 12 residues in the CDR3. Trimming stripped 4 bases from V and 12 bases from J, with 13 bases between. The CDR3 spells CASSFPPTGQFF. DNA for the CDR3: TGTGCCAGCAGTTTCCCCCCGACTGGGCAGTTCTTC.

This chain links TRBV6-2 or TRBV6-3 with TRBJ1-1; D is ambiguous. V shed 2 bases and J shed 2 bases, with 9 bases lying between them. The germline gives CDR1 MNHEY, CDR2 SVGEGT. This CDR3 is built from 14 residues. CDR3 nucleotides: TGTGCCAGCAGTTACGCTGGGCCTAACACTGAAGCTTTCTTT. The encoded protein is CASSYAGPNTEAFF.

The chain employs TRBV7-2 and TRBJ1-4, with 8 bases aligning to TRBD1. Germline V gene lookup returns CDR1 SGHTA and CDR2 FQGNSA. This CDR3 region has 14 residues. The ends lost 3 bases at V and 6 bases at J; junction bases unmatched: 3. CDR3 protein: CASSLDRVYEKLFF. As DNA, the CDR3 is TGTGCCAGCAGCTTGGACAGGGTTTATGAAAAACTGTTTTTT.

The chain has TRBV19 and TRBJ2-5, with D tentatively TRBD1 (5 bases). Deletions cut 3 bases from V and 5 bases from J, with 10 bases between. The CDR3 loop spans 13 amino acids. Germline V gene lookup returns CDR1 LNHDA and CDR2 SQIVND (reference sequence). CDR3 bases: TGTGCCAGTAGTATTCAGGGTTGGGAGACCCAGTACTTC. It codes for CASSIQGWETQYF. The variable domain in full, completed from reference TRBV19 and TRBJ2-5, reads DGGITQSPKYLFRKEGQNVTLSCEQNLNHDAMYWYRQDPGQGLRLIYYSQIVNDFQKGDIAEGYSVSREKKESFPLTVTSAQKNPTAFYLCASSIQGWETQYFGPGTRLLVL.

V and J are TRBV24-1 and TRBJ2-1; D remains ambiguous. The CDR3 loop spans 16 amino acids. Trimming stripped 3 bases from V and 5 bases from J, with 16 bases between. Per germline, CDR1 KGHDR and CDR2 SFDVKD. CDR3 region: CATSDKLSAGNNEQFF. CDR3 coding DNA: TGTGCCACCAGTGATAAGCTGAGCGCCGGAAACAATGAGCAGTTCTTC.

The sample holds one count of this clone. The chain combines TRBV7-2 with TRBJ2-5, with D tentatively TRBD1 (6 bases). The CDR3 contains 13 residues. Germline V gene lookup returns CDR1 SGHTA and CDR2 FQGNSA. The V end lost 6 bases, the J end lost 3 bases, and 11 bases lay between the germline ends. CDR3 sequence (DNA): TGTGCCAGCAGTCAACACAGGGAAGAGACCCAGTACTTC. This codes for CASSQHREETQYF.

The genes are TRBV19 and TRBJ2-5; D unclear. The CDR3 spans 13 residues. V dropped 4 bases and J dropped 5 bases, with 11 bases sitting between them. Per the germline V gene, CDR1 is LNHDA and CDR2 is SQIVND (reference sequence). The DNA of the CDR3 is TGTGCCAGTAGTAGTCAGGCCAGCGAGACCCAGTACTTC. Its protein is CASSSQASETQYF.

The genes are TRBV4-3 and TRBJ1-6, with D perhaps TRBD1 (6 bases). The germline V gene has CDR1 LGHNA and CDR2 YSLEER. This CDR3 has 15 residues. With 3 bases removed from V and 9 bases from J, the gap between germline ends came to 15 bases. The CDR3 DNA reads as TGCGCCAGCAGCCAGTTTCGGGGGGCTGGTTCACCCCTCCACTTT. Translated, it gives CASSQFRGAGSPLHF.

The chain joins TRBV18 to TRBJ2-1; D might be TRBD2 (5 bases). Per the germline V gene, CDR1 is KGHSH and CDR2 is LQKENI. Trimming left V 3 bases short and J 14 bases short, with 17 bases between. This CDR3 has 13 residues. The CDR3 loop reads CASSPTEEPLEFF. Here the CDR3 DNA reads TGTGCCAGCTCACCGACGGAGGAGCCCCTCGAGTTCTTC.

This sequence joins TRBV6-5 and TRBJ1-2; D remains unclear. Germline V gene lookup returns CDR1 MNHEY and CDR2 SVGAGI. The V end was cut by 2 bases, the J end by 5 bases, with 9 bases between. The CDR3 has 13 amino acids. The CDR3 DNA sequence: TGTGCCAGCAGTTACCGCAGTCAGTATGGCTACACCTTC. The encoded protein is CASSYRSQYGYTF.

Here the CDR3 reads CSVVTSGGETQYF. The CDR3 DNA is TGCAGCGTTGTGACTAGCGGGGGAGAGACCCAGTACTTC. The chain carries TRBV29-1 and TRBJ2-5; TRBD2 agrees at 12 bases. Germline V gives CDR1 SQVTM, CDR2 ANQGSEA. This CDR3 has 13 amino acids. The trim removed 4 bases at V and 4 bases at J, leaving 1 base unmatched.

J is TRBJ1-2 and V is TRBV7-9; no reliable D call. The CDR3 contains 13 residues. Germline V gene lookup returns CDR1 SEHNR and CDR2 FQNEAQ (reference sequence). The ends were cut back, 5 bases at V and 6 bases at J, with 13 bases in the middle. CDR3 nucleotide sequence: TGTGCCAGCAGCACCCCCCCGGGTGATGGCTACACCTTC. Translation: CASSTPPGDGYTF.

The chain joins TRBV14 to TRBJ2-1; a possible D gene is TRBD1 (6 bases). The V gene lost 3 bases and the J gene lost 4 bases, with 16 bases spanning the gap. Germline V lookup: CDR1 SGHDN, CDR2 FVKESK. The CDR3 sequence is 16 residues long. The CDR3 loop reads CASSHRSGQRYNEQFF. The DNA of the CDR3 is TGTGCCAGCAGCCACCGCTCAGGACAGAGATACAATGAGCAGTTCTTC. Based on the CDR3 plus reference TRBV14 and TRBJ2-1, the full variable domain is EAGVTQFPSHSVIEKGQTVTLRCDPISGHDNLYWYRRVMGKEIKFLLHFVKESKQDESGMPNNRFLAERTGGTYSTLKVQPAELEDSGVYFCASSHRSGQRYNEQFFGPGTRLTVL.